Presented here are 25 T cell receptor beta chains from one specimen sequenced in a study of T cell responses to AZD1222 COVID-19 vaccine. Profiled with immunoSEQ multiplex PCR; TCRdb holds only in-frame clones, not every one. Of about 150,000 clones in the sample, roughly 90% were seen once. Sequences were derived from peripheral blood, sampled on day 0 of AZD1222 vaccination. All receptors come from an adult in good health.

This chain joins TRBV5-8 and TRBJ2-5; maybe TRBD2 (5 bases). V was trimmed by 4 bases and J by 2 bases, leaving 15 bases between them. CDR3 size: 15 residues. Germline loops: CDR1 SGHTS, CDR2 YDEGEE. In DNA form, the CDR3 reads TGTGCCAGCAGCCTAGGTAGAGCGGTACAAGAGACCCAGTACTTC. Encoded protein: CASSLGRAVQETQYF.

The chain combines TRBV9 with TRBJ1-1; a weak D match, TRBD1 (5 bases). The length of the CDR3 is 15 residues. Trimming left V 0 bases short and J 1 base short, with 10 bases between. Germline CDR1 and CDR2: SGDLS and YYNGEE. The CDR3 DNA reads TGTGCCAGCAGCGTAGTCCCCCAGGGGAACACTGAAGCTTTCTTT. Translated: CASSVVPQGNTEAFF.

The V call is TRBV7-9, the J call TRBJ2-4; TRBD1 or TRBD2 may be the D gene (6 bases each). Germline CDR1 is SEHNR and CDR2 is FQNEAQ (reference sequence). The CDR3 runs 16 residues. V was clipped by 1 base and J by 3 bases, with 13 bases between them. The CDR3 DNA sequence: TGTGCCAGCAGCTTAGAAGGGGGGTCGGTCAAAAACATTCAGTACTTC. Translation gives CASSLEGGSVKNIQYF.

V usage is TRBV4-3 and J usage is TRBJ2-3, with TRBD1 identical over 10 bases. The J segment lost 1 base and the V segment lost 1 base, leaving 8 bases of the junction unmatched. Germline lookup yields CDR1 LGHNA and CDR2 YSLEER. The CDR3 runs 18 residues. The DNA for the CDR3 is TGCGCCAGCAGCCAAGGGCACCGGGACAGGGGTCGCACAGATACGCAGTATTTT. It is translated as CASSQGHRDRGRTDTQYF.

The CDR3: CASSRRTGGNTEAFF. The DNA of the CDR3 is TGTGCCAGCAGCCGACGGACAGGAGGCAACACTGAAGCTTTCTTT. The V gene is TRBV6-5, the J gene TRBJ1-1; 7 bases align to TRBD1. V lost 6 bases, J lost 2 bases, and 9 bases stayed unmatched. The germline V gene encodes CDR1 MNHEY and CDR2 SVGAGI. The CDR3 totals 15 residues.

This clone was seen once. The chain is built from TRBV11-2 and TRBJ1-1; 8 bases align to TRBD1. The CDR3 has 14 amino acids. The germline gives CDR1 SGHAT, CDR2 FQNNGV. V shed 6 bases, J shed 1 base, and the junction held 4 bases outside the gene matches. CDR3 bases: TGTGCCAGCAGTTTGGGGACAGGGAACACTGAAGCTTTCTTT. Translation gives CASSLGTGNTEAFF.

The CDR3 coding sequence is TGCGCCAGCAGCTTTAGCAGGGATCGCACTGAAGCTTTCTTT. Its protein product is CASSFSRDRTEAFF. The chain is built from TRBV5-1 and TRBJ1-1; D is possibly TRBD1 (5 bases). Germline loops: CDR1 SGHRS, CDR2 YFSETQ. Trimming took 2 bases from V and 4 from J, leaving 12 bases between them. The CDR3 totals 14 residues.

The chain joins TRBV7-9 to TRBJ1-5; D might be TRBD1 (6 bases). Germline V gives CDR1 SEHNR, CDR2 FQNEAQ (reference sequence). The V and J ends lost 5 bases and 4 bases respectively, with 6 bases between them. CDR3 length equals 12 residues. The CDR3 loop reads CASSQGNQPQHF. DNA of the CDR3: TGTGCCAGCAGCCAGGGGAATCAGCCCCAGCATTTT.

The gene calls are TRBV12-3 or TRBV12-4 and TRBJ1-5; D is uncertain. CDR3 size: 13 residues. V was trimmed by 3 bases and J by 3 bases, leaving 6 bases between them. CDR3: CASSLEANQPQHF. CDR3 DNA: TGTGCCAGCAGTTTGGAGGCCAATCAGCCCCAGCATTTT.

In DNA form, the CDR3 reads TGTGCCACTCAAGGGGACAGGGTGGACTATGGCTACACCTTC. Encoded protein: CATQGDRVDYGYTF. The genes are TRBV24-1 and TRBJ1-2; 9 bases fit TRBD1. The CDR3 contains 14 residues. The J segment lost 3 bases and the V segment lost 10 bases, leaving 8 bases of the junction unmatched. Germline values: CDR1 KGHDR, CDR2 SFDVKD.

The chain recombines TRBV20-1 with TRBJ2-1, with D possibly being TRBD2 (5 bases). The CDR3 spans 11 residues. CDR1 is DFQATT, CDR2 SNEGSKA, per germline (reference sequence). The germline V and J ends were trimmed by 6 bases and 10 bases, with 13 bases remaining between them. Written as DNA, the CDR3 is TGCAGTGCCGACCGACTATTCGAGCAGTTCTTC. Its translation is CSADRLFEQFF.

The chain combines TRBV6-2 or TRBV6-3 with TRBJ1-2; D not resolved. V was shortened by 0 bases and J by 7 bases, with 6 bases between the two germline ends. This CDR3 region has 12 residues. Germline V gene sequence: CDR1 MNHEY, CDR2 SVGEGT. The CDR3 spells CASSYSGVGYTF. The CDR3 nucleotides are TGTGCCAGCAGTTACTCTGGGGTTGGCTACACCTTC.

V is TRBV7-8 and J is TRBJ2-7; 13 nucleotides line up with TRBD2. The CDR3 totals 16 residues. Germline CDR1 reads SGHVS; CDR2 reads FQNEAQ. The V gene end was trimmed by 5 bases and the J gene end by 2 bases; junction bases not matched to a gene: 6. The DNA for the CDR3 is TGTGCCAGCAGCATTTCCGGGACTAGCGGGGCCTACGAGCAGTACTTC. Its protein is CASSISGTSGAYEQYF. The full variable domain, rest sourced from reference TRBV7-8 and TRBJ2-7, is GAGVSQSPRYKVAKRGQDVALRCDPISGHVSLFWYQQALGQGPEFLTYFQNEAQLDKSGLPSDRFFAERPEGSVSTLKIQRTQQEDSAVYLCASSISGTSGAYEQYFGPGTRLTVT.

The chain employs TRBV6-5 and TRBJ2-7; TRBD1 aligns across 7 bases. The CDR3 is 14 residues long. Germline-derived CDR1 and CDR2 are MNHEY and SVGAGI. Trimming removed 6 bases from V and 2 bases from J; junction bases left unmatched: 7. In DNA, the CDR3 is TGTGCCAGCAGAGTCGACAGGGAACCCTACGAGCAGTACTTC. This sequence encodes CASRVDREPYEQYF.

This chain uses TRBV14 with TRBJ2-1; 9 bases map to TRBD2. The V segment lost 8 bases and the J segment 7 bases; nucleotides outside the gene matches: 24. The CDR3 is made up of 19 amino acids. The germline V gene encodes CDR1 SGHDN and CDR2 FVKESK. The CDR3 reads CASARRASGIMGVWNEQFF. CDR3 DNA: TGTGCCAGCGCGAGGCGGGCTAGCGGGATAATGGGGGTATGGAATGAGCAGTTCTTC.

This chain uses TRBV11-3 with TRBJ2-7; 10 positions agree with TRBD1. The V and J ends lost 5 bases and 3 bases, in that order; junction bases with no gene match: 4. CDR3 length: 14 amino acids. Germline loops: CDR1 SGHNT, CDR2 YENEEA. CDR3 DNA: TGTGCCAGCAGCCGGACAGGGGGTAACTACGAGCAGTACTTC. Its protein is CASSRTGGNYEQYF.

The gene calls are TRBV3-1 (or the pseudogene TRBV3-2) and TRBJ2-5; the D is unclear. CDR1 and CDR2 from the germline V gene are LGHDT and YNNKEL (reference sequence). Trimming removed 3 bases at V and 5 bases at J, with 7 bases between. The CDR3 has 12 amino acids. The CDR3 region has the DNA TGTGCCAGCAGCCACCAGCGCGAGACCCAGTACTTC. This gives the protein CASSHQRETQYF.

This chain joins TRBV24-1 and TRBJ1-2; no reliable D call. The germline CDR1 and CDR2 sequences are KGHDR and SFDVKD. The V end was cut by 3 bases, the J end by 6 bases, with 10 bases between. There are 13 residues in the CDR3. DNA of the CDR3: TGTGCCACCAGTGATCGAAGGGCGGATGGCTACACCTTC. Translated, it gives CATSDRRADGYTF.

This chain uses TRBV30 with TRBJ2-5; D unclear. This CDR3 comprises 12 residues. From germline, CDR1 is GTSNPN and CDR2 SVGIG (reference sequence). Trimming pared 5 bases from V and 5 bases from J, leaving 12 bases between. CDR3 residues: CAWGSTRETQYF. The CDR3 bases are TGTGCCTGGGGGTCAACACGGGAGACCCAGTACTTC.

The rearrangement uses TRBV6-6 and TRBJ2-7; 10 bases are shared with TRBD1. Trimming removed 6 bases from V and 5 bases from J; junction bases left unmatched: 4. The CDR3 consists of 13 residues. The germline gives CDR1 MNHNY, CDR2 SVGAGI (reference sequence). The CDR3 reads CASSLTGGDEQYF. The CDR3 coding sequence is TGTGCCAGCAGCTTGACAGGGGGCGACGAGCAGTACTTC.

The rearrangement links TRBV19 to TRBJ2-1; 11 nucleotides agree with TRBD2. The V gene end was trimmed by 1 base and the J gene end by 4 bases; junction bases not matched to a gene: 6. Germline CDR1 reads LNHDA; CDR2 reads SQIVND (reference sequence). The CDR3 spans 17 residues. As DNA, the CDR3 is TGTGCCAGTAGTATAGGCCTTAGCGGGAGGGGATACAATGAGCAGTTCTTC. Protein sequence: CASSIGLSGRGYNEQFF.

The genes are TRBV7-9 and TRBJ2-1; 7 bases line up with TRBD1. The V segment lost 5 bases and the J segment 5 bases; nucleotides outside the gene matches: 9. The CDR3 runs to 15 residues. Germline V gene lookup returns CDR1 SEHNR and CDR2 FQNEAQ (reference sequence). This CDR3 reads CASSLQGTEDNEQFF. DNA of the CDR3: TGTGCCAGCAGCCTACAGGGGACCGAAGACAATGAGCAGTTCTTC.

The chain is built from TRBV3-1 (or the pseudogene TRBV3-2) and TRBJ1-2; D gene ambiguous. This CDR3 spans 14 amino acids. Germline values: CDR1 LGHDT, CDR2 YNNKEL (reference sequence). The V gene lost 2 bases and the J gene lost 2 bases, with 9 bases spanning the gap. The CDR3 sequence: CASSQLGPNYGYTF. The DNA for the CDR3 is TGTGCCAGCAGCCAACTCGGACCAAACTATGGCTACACCTTC.

The chain recombines TRBV3-1 (or the pseudogene TRBV3-2) with TRBJ1-5; 9 bases are shared with TRBD1. The CDR3 is made up of 19 amino acids. V was pared by 0 bases and J by 0 bases, with 9 bases of the junction left unmatched. Looked up from germline, CDR1 is LGHDT and CDR2 is YNNKEL (reference sequence). CDR3 in amino acids: CASSQDRGDRVYSNQPQHF. The DNA of the CDR3 is TGTGCCAGCAGCCAAGATAGGGGGGACAGGGTCTATAGCAATCAGCCCCAGCATTTT.

This clone showed up just once. V usage is TRBV6-2 or TRBV6-3 and J usage is TRBJ2-1, with 7 bases matching TRBD1. V lost 4 bases, J lost 3 bases, and 3 bases stayed unmatched. This CDR3 is 14 amino acids long. Germline values: CDR1 MNHEY, CDR2 SVGEGT. Here the CDR3 reads CASSWTGLYNEQFF. CDR3 DNA: TGTGCCAGCAGTTGGACAGGACTCTACAATGAGCAGTTCTTC.